This T cell receptor (beta chain) was obtained from a study of vaccination effects on CD4 cells after COVID-19. The wider study: Sequencing followed a ViraFEST assay step that expanded antigen-specific CD4+ T cells with viral peptide pools. As their vaccination, participants received two doses of either BNT162b2 or mRNA-1273.

The method was immunoSEQ multiplex PCR; TCRdb's version includes in-frame clones alone and lacks a portion of them. This table has tens of thousands of clones, about 73% appearing once. The CDR3 has 14 residues. The V gene lost 4 bases and the J gene lost 0 bases, with 8 bases spanning the gap. Germline CDR1 and CDR2: SEHNR and FQNEAQ (reference sequence). Details on this clone: The antigen remains undetermined.

Scientists isolated CD4+ T cells after an approximately 11-day culture period ended. Nucleocapsid antibody tests were negative, and the vaccine recipients had no prior SARS-CoV-2 infection. The authors replaced half the medium with IL-2 medium on days 3 and 7. The chain recombines TRBV7-9 with TRBJ2-3; D remains unclear. The source is a human donor who received a COVID-19 vaccine. This material consisted of CD4+ T cells from PBMCs cultured without peptide, taken before COVID-19 vaccination. CDR3 nucleotide sequence: TGTGCCAGCAGCTCCGACGTTAGCACAGATACGCAGTATTTT. Translation gives CASSSDVSTDTQYF.